This entry is about one TCR beta chain. The antigen is not known. The data were taken from a study of OX40 agonist ivuxolimab in advanced cancers. In the study overall: Those treated in dose escalation had hepatocellular carcinoma, melanoma, renal cell cancer or head and neck cancer. Notes on the study in general: Averaged across samples, CD8+ T cells carried more expanded clones than CD4+ did.

Profiled with immunoSEQ multiplex PCR; TCRdb holds only in-frame clones, not every one. The table records tens of thousands of clones, 89% of them present only once. Looked up from germline, CDR1 is SGHVS and CDR2 is FQNEAQ. This CDR3 has 14 amino acids. V gave up 5 bases and J gave up 10 bases, with 20 bases separating them. The chain is built from TRBV7-8 and TRBJ1-1; no reliable D call. The material was CD4+ or CD8+ T cells sorted from blood, obtained in a trial of the OX40 agonist ivuxolimab. This clonotype was obtained from an adult with an advanced solid tumor such as melanoma, head and neck, liver or kidney cancer. This CDR3 reads CASSVTTEIGVAFF. DNA for the CDR3: TGTGCCAGCAGCGTAACGACCGAAATCGGGGTAGCTTTCTTT.